The source of this T cell receptor (beta chain) is a study of blood T cell repertoires in COVID-19. Assay: immunoSEQ multiplex PCR; the TCRdb copy retains only in-frame clones and omits some. The data show 65,000 to 90,000 clones, around 84% seen once. Trimming shortened V by 3 bases and J by 0 bases, and 12 bases separated the two germline ends. The CDR3 length is 16 residues. The germline gives CDR1 SGDLS, CDR2 YYNGEE. The sequencing sample was made of peripheral blood. This rearrangement joins TRBV9 to TRBJ1-4, with TRBD1 as a possible D gene (5 bases). This sequence was found in a woman aged 80 or over in a cohort sampled during active or convalescent COVID-19. Written as DNA, the CDR3 is TGTGCCAGCAGCGCCCTACCGACAGCAACTAATGAAAAACTGTTTTTT. Its translation is CASSALPTATNEKLFF. Filled out from reference TRBV9 and TRBJ1-4, the complete variable domain reads DSGVTQTPKHLITATGQRVTLRCSPRSGDLSVYWYQQSLDQGLQFLIQYYNGEERAKGNILERFSAQQFPDLHSELNLSSLELGDSALYFCASSALPTATNEKLFFGSGTQLSVL.